This paragraph covers one T cell receptor (beta chain) sequence. This sample is drawn from a study of early T cells in non-severe SARS-CoV-2 infection. A single record per CDR3 protein comes from TCRdb applying MiXCR to the 5' RACE reads. Here the sample spans roughly 100,000 distinct CDR3 sequences, 11% to 15% being singletons. Sequenced: whole blood. This clonotype was obtained from an adult who was a healthcare worker with PCR-confirmed SARS-CoV-2 infection or an uninfected control (not recorded which).

This chain's CDR3 is CASCEMVNTGELFF. For the CDR3, the DNA is TGCGCCAGCTGCGAGATGGTGAACACCGGGGAGCTGTTTTTT. The chain combines TRBV10-1 with TRBJ2-2; D not certain. From germline, CDR1 is WNHNN and CDR2 SYGVQD (reference sequence). With 8 bases removed from V and 1 base from J, the gap between germline ends came to 11 bases. The CDR3 has 14 amino acids.